A single sample is the source of the 25 T cell receptor beta chains below, sequenced in a study of regulatory T cells in long-lasting Graves disease. Time point specified: newly diagnosed GD, antithyroid drugs for less than 3 months. RNA from PBMCs was the source of the TCR library. The TCR beta library used iRepertoire HTBI primers with Arm-PCR amplification of CDR3. Via MiXCR, TCRdb re-called the multiplex PCR reads, giving one row per CDR3 protein. The sample has more than 300,000 distinct CDR3 sequences; around 15% are singletons. The same data also contributed to another study, on T cells in Graves' hyperthyroidism and ophthalmopathy.

Sequences were derived from peripheral blood mononuclear cells (PBMCs), sampled at new diagnosis, from a patient treated with antithyroid drugs. The receptor set was obtained from a woman in her late teens or twenties with Graves disease.

This chain uses TRBV25-1 with TRBJ1-6, with D maybe TRBD1 (6 bases). V was pared by 1 base and J by 6 bases, with 13 bases between. CDR1 is MGHDK and CDR2 is SYGVNS in the germline V gene. This CDR3 has 16 amino acids. CDR3 protein: CASSEWGGGGNSPLHF. CDR3 coding DNA: TGTGCCAGCAGTGAATGGGGAGGGGGGGGTAATTCACCCCTCCACTTT.

The chain couples TRBV2 to TRBJ2-3; D unresolved. The CDR3 is made up of 12 amino acids. Trimming shortened V by 3 bases and J by 4 bases, and 5 bases separated the two germline ends. Germline V gene sequence: CDR1 SNHLY, CDR2 FYNNEI. The DNA for the CDR3 is TGTGCCAGCAGTGAGGGCCCAGATACGCAGTATTTT. This codes for CASSEGPDTQYF. Based on the CDR3 plus reference TRBV2 and TRBJ2-3, the full variable domain is EPEVTQTPSHQVTQMGQEVILRCVPISNHLYFYWYRQILGQKVEFLVSFYNNEISEKSEIFDDQFSVERPDGSNFTLKIRSTKLEDSAMYFCASSEGPDTQYFGPGTRLTVL.

This clonotype showed up many times. This chain uses TRBV11-3 with TRBJ2-5, with a weak D call TRBD1 (6 bases). Germline assignment: CDR1 SGHNT and CDR2 YENEEA. Trimming removed 5 bases at V and 2 bases at J, with 15 bases between. The CDR3 totals 15 residues. The CDR3 loop reads CASSARTETQETQYF. In DNA form, the CDR3 reads TGTGCCAGCAGCGCTAGGACAGAAACTCAAGAGACCCAGTACTTC.

Remarks on this clonotype: A much larger clone lies a single base off, so this may be a read error. V usage is TRBV11-2 and J usage is TRBJ2-1, with no clear D. This CDR3 comprises 14 residues. Trimming removed 7 bases from V and 6 bases from J, with 16 bases in between. Germline CDR1 reads SGHAT; CDR2 reads FQNNGV. The CDR3 sequence: CASKGKGNFNEQFF. CDR3 nucleotide sequence: TGTGCCAGCAAGGGTAAAGGAAATTTCAATGAGCAGTTCTTC.

This clonotype appeared many times. This chain joins TRBV18 and TRBJ1-1; the D is unclear. In germline, CDR1 is KGHSH, CDR2 LQKENI. Trimming pared 1 base from V and 3 bases from J, leaving 12 bases between. CDR3 length equals 15 residues. The DNA of the CDR3 is TGTGCCAGCTCACCACAGGGTGGGTCGGACACTGAAGCTTTCTTT. Encoded protein: CASSPQGGSDTEAFF.

This clonotype was seen repeatedly, ten times or more. The gene calls are TRBV2 and TRBJ2-7; D gene ambiguous. Trimming left V 7 bases short and J 2 bases short, with 9 bases between. CDR3 size: 12 residues. From germline, CDR1 is SNHLY and CDR2 FYNNEI. In nucleotides, the CDR3 is TGTGCCAGCATGGGTATGACCTACGAGCAGTACTTC. Its translation is CASMGMTYEQYF.

V usage is TRBV7-9 and J usage is TRBJ2-7, with no clear D. The CDR3 consists of 13 residues. The germline CDR1 and CDR2 sequences are SEHNR and FQNEAQ (reference sequence). V gave up 5 bases and J gave up 3 bases, with 11 bases separating them. CDR3 residues: CASSHPQDYEQYF. The CDR3 nucleotides are TGTGCCAGCAGCCACCCCCAGGACTACGAGCAGTACTTC.

This clonotype has ten or more counts. V usage is TRBV2 and J usage is TRBJ2-5; 10 bases align to TRBD2. The junction had 12 bases not matched to a gene; V was cut back by 7 bases and J by 1 base. Germline values: CDR1 SNHLY, CDR2 FYNNEI. The CDR3 is made up of 17 amino acids. The CDR3 coding sequence is TGTGCCAGCAAAGTGTTCAGCGGGGGGGCATCCCAAGAGACCCAGTACTTC. Its translation is CASKVFSGGASQETQYF. The full variable domain, in which reference TRBV2 and TRBJ2-5 provide the parts outside the CDR3, is EPEVTQTPSHQVTQMGQEVILRCVPISNHLYFYWYRQILGQKVEFLVSFYNNEISEKSEIFDDQFSVERPDGSNFTLKIRSTKLEDSAMYFCASKVFSGGASQETQYFGPGTRLLVL.

This clonotype appeared a few times. The J gene is TRBJ2-5, the V gene TRBV5-6, with 7 bases that match TRBD2. The CDR3 is 16 residues long. V shed 0 bases, J shed 7 bases, and the junction held 12 bases outside the gene matches. Germline loops: CDR1 SGHDT, CDR2 YYEEEE. Here the CDR3 DNA reads TGTGCCAGCAGCTTGGGCCGGGACGGGGGGTATGGGACCCAGTACTTC. It encodes CASSLGRDGGYGTQYF.

In this sample, this clonotype turned up many times. This chain links TRBV12-3 or TRBV12-4 with TRBJ2-7, with D possibly TRBD2 on 5 matching bases. V lost 3 bases and J lost 3, with 15 bases in between. This CDR3 is built from 15 residues. The CDR3 DNA follows: TGTGCCAGCAGTTTTGATCCGGGAATGGGCTACGAGCAGTACTTC. This translates into CASSFDPGMGYEQYF.

At least ten counts were recorded for this clonotype. The chain has TRBV7-8 and TRBJ2-2, with 7 bases lining up with TRBD1. The CDR3 is 16 residues long. Germline-derived CDR1 and CDR2 are SGHVS and FQNEAQ. J gave up 1 base and V 4 bases, and 6 bases lay outside the gene matches. The CDR3 DNA reads TGTGCCAGCAGCTCCCCTAGACAGGGGAACACCGGGGAGCTGTTTTTT. This codes for CASSSPRQGNTGELFF.

This clonotype was seen more than once but under ten times. At one end the junction does not follow the germline gene, possibly because of a read error. The chain has TRBV7-9 and TRBJ2-1; the match to TRBD2 covers 8 bases. The CDR3 loop spans 17 amino acids. Germline-derived CDR1 and CDR2 are SEHNR and FQNEAQ (reference sequence). CDR3 amino acids: CACSSLGSSGIYNEQFF. As DNA, the CDR3 is TGTGCCTGCAGCTCCCTGGGGAGTAGCGGGATTTACAATGAGCAGTTCTTC.

The table lists this clonotype with many counts. CDR3 region: CASTFVGYNEQFF. In DNA form, the CDR3 reads TGTGCCAGCACGTTTGTAGGCTACAATGAGCAGTTCTTC. The chain links TRBV6-2 or TRBV6-3 to TRBJ2-1, with D hard to call. Germline lookup yields CDR1 MNHEY and CDR2 SVGEGT. Trimming removed 7 bases from V and 3 bases from J, with 10 bases in between. The CDR3 totals 13 residues.

A remark on this clonotype: A much larger clone differs by one base, so this may be a read error. The CDR3 coding sequence is TGTGCCAGCAGCTTAGATATAAGCGGTTATACGCAGTATTTT. It encodes CASSLDISGYTQYF. V is TRBV11-2 and J is TRBJ2-3, with D tentatively TRBD2 (5 bases). Trimming stripped 0 bases from V and 7 bases from J, with 11 bases between. The CDR3 consists of 14 residues. Germline CDR1 reads SGHAT; CDR2 reads FQNNGV.

This clonotype has a count of ten or more. The gene calls are TRBV2 and TRBJ2-2, with a weak D call TRBD2 (7 bases). CDR3 size: 16 residues. Trimming shortened V by 4 bases and J by 1 base, and 13 bases separated the two germline ends. Germline V gene lookup returns CDR1 SNHLY and CDR2 FYNNEI. CDR3 sequence reads: CASSGTAGRNTGELFF. The CDR3 bases are TGTGCCAGCAGTGGGACAGCGGGGCGGAACACCGGGGAGCTGTTTTTT.

This clonotype was found a few times. V usage is TRBV29-1 and J usage is TRBJ2-3; 9 nucleotides agree with TRBD2. The V segment lost 6 bases and the J segment 8 bases; nucleotides outside the gene matches: 12. The CDR3 runs 14 residues. The V gene's germline CDR1 is SQVTM and CDR2 ANQGSEA. CDR3 in amino acids: CSVGGGAPYSTQYF. The CDR3 bases are TGCAGCGTGGGCGGGGGGGCCCCCTACAGTACGCAGTATTTT.

In its sample, this clonotype was seen many times. The chain couples TRBV28 to TRBJ1-4, with 7 bases matching TRBD1. This CDR3 has 17 amino acids. Germline V gives CDR1 MDHEN, CDR2 SYDVKM. V lost 6 bases to trimming and J lost 0 bases; unmatched junction nucleotides: 10. CDR3: CASSKGTADPTNEKLFF. The CDR3 DNA is TGTGCCAGCAGCAAAGGGACAGCCGACCCAACTAATGAAAAACTGTTTTTT.

This clonotype has just a few counts. This chain joins TRBV5-1 and TRBJ1-1; weak D call: TRBD1 (6 bases). Germline V gives CDR1 SGHRS, CDR2 YFSETQ. V was pared by 2 bases and J by 9 bases, with 11 bases between. This CDR3 is built from 12 residues. The CDR3 DNA is TGCGCCAGCAGCTTTAAGGGGGGGAAAGCTTTCTTT. This codes for CASSFKGGKAFF. Using reference TRBV5-1 and TRBJ1-1 for the parts outside the CDR3, the full variable domain is KAGVTQTPRYLIKTRGQQVTLSCSPISGHRSVSWYQQTPGQGLQFLFEYFSETQRNKGNFPGRFSGRQFSNSRSEMNVSTLELGDSALYLCASSFKGGKAFFGQGTRLTVV.

This clonotype was found a few times. The chain links TRBV3-1 to TRBJ1-6, with 8 nucleotides matching TRBD1. The junction had 5 bases not matched to a gene; V was cut back by 0 bases and J by 7 bases. The CDR3 consists of 16 residues. Germline V gene data show CDR1 as LGHDT and CDR2 as YNNKEL (reference sequence). The CDR3 protein is CASSQDLTGGNSPLHF. In DNA form, the CDR3 reads TGTGCCAGCAGCCAAGATTTAACAGGGGGGAATTCACCCCTCCACTTT.

The CDR3 sequence is CSAAVQGIDEQYF. In DNA form, the CDR3 reads TGCAGCGCCGCCGTTCAGGGGATCGACGAGCAGTACTTC. The chain links TRBV29-1 to TRBJ2-7; maybe TRBD1 (6 bases). The CDR3 extends over 13 amino acids. V shed 7 bases and J shed 5 bases, with 18 bases lying between them. Looked up from germline, CDR1 is SQVTM and CDR2 is ANQGSEA.

This clonotype was observed many times. The gene calls are TRBV7-9 and TRBJ2-7, with D unclear. This CDR3 has 14 amino acids. V lost 1 base and J 4 bases, leaving 11 bases between the germline ends. Germline CDR1 reads SEHNR; CDR2 reads FQNEAQ (reference sequence). This CDR3 reads CASSLDIKGYEQYF. The CDR3 nucleotides read TGTGCCAGCAGCTTAGATATAAAAGGATACGAGCAGTACTTC.

This clonotype has ten or more counts. The chain joins TRBV6-5 to TRBJ2-5, with D maybe TRBD1 (5 bases). Trimming removed 5 bases at V and 5 bases at J, with 12 bases between. CDR3 length: 13 amino acids. In germline, CDR1 is MNHEY, CDR2 SVGAGI. CDR3 residues: CASSGTGAETQYF. The CDR3 nucleotides read TGTGCCAGCAGTGGAACAGGAGCGGAGACCCAGTACTTC.

V and J are TRBV19 and TRBJ1-2; D is ambiguous. CDR3 length: 12 amino acids. The V end lost 7 bases, the J end lost 3 bases, and 9 bases lay between the germline ends. The germline V gene has CDR1 LNHDA and CDR2 SQIVND (reference sequence). The CDR3 DNA is TGTGCCAGTACTAACAGCTACTATGGCTACACCTTC. This gives the protein CASTNSYYGYTF.

This clonotype showed up just a few times. V usage is TRBV4-1 and J usage is TRBJ2-1; D is undetermined. The V end was cut by 0 bases, the J end by 13 bases, with 16 bases between. CDR1 is MGHRA and CDR2 is YSYEKL in the germline V gene. This CDR3 is built from 14 residues. The CDR3 here is CASSQEDTTMSQFF. CDR3 nucleotide sequence: TGCGCCAGCAGCCAAGAAGACACCACAATGAGTCAGTTCTTC.

This clonotype was seen more than once but under ten times. This chain links TRBV6-1 with TRBJ2-5; a weak D match, TRBD2 (6 bases). CDR3 length: 15 residues. Trimming removed 4 bases from V and 3 bases from J, with 15 bases in between. CDR1 and CDR2 from the germline V gene are MNHNS and SASEGT. The CDR3 DNA reads as TGTGCCAGCAGTGCCCGTACGGGACTCGAAGAGACCCAGTACTTC. This sequence encodes CASSARTGLEETQYF.